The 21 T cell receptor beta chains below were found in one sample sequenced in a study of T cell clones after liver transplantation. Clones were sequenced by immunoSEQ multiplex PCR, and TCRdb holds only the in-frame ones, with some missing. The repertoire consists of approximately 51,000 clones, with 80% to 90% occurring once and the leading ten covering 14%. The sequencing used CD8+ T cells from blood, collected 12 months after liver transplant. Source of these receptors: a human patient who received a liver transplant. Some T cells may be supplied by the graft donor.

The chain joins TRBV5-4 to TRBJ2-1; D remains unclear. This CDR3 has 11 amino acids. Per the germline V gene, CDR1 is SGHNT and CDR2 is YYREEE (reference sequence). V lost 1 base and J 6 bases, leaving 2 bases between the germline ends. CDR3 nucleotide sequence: TGTGCCAGCAGCTTGTTCAATGAGCAGTTCTTC. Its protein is CASSLFNEQFF.

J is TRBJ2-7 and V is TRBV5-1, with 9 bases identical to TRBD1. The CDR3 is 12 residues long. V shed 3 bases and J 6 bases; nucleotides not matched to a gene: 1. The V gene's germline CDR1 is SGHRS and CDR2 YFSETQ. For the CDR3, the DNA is TGCGCCAGCAGCTGGACAGGGGTCGAGCAGTACTTC. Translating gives CASSWTGVEQYF.

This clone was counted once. The CDR3: CATSPRAYEQYF. CDR3 sequence (DNA): TGTGCCACCAGCCCCAGGGCTTACGAGCAGTACTTC. The rearrangement uses TRBV15 and TRBJ2-7; TRBD1 might be the D (5 bases). Germline V gives CDR1 LNHNV, CDR2 YYDKDF (reference sequence). V was shortened by 5 bases and J by 4 bases, with 9 bases between the two germline ends. This CDR3 region has 12 residues.

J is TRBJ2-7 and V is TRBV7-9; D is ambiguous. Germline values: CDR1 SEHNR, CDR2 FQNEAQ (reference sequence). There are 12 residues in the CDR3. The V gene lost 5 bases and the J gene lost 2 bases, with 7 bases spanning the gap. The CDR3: CASSPTPYEQYF. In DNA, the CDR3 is TGTGCCAGCAGCCCTACACCCTACGAGCAGTACTTC.

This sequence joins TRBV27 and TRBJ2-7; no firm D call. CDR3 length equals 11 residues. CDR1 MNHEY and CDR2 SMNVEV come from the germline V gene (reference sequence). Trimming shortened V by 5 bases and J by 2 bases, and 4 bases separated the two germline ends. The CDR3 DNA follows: TGTGCCAGCAGTCACGCCTACGAGCAGTACTTC. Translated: CASSHAYEQYF.

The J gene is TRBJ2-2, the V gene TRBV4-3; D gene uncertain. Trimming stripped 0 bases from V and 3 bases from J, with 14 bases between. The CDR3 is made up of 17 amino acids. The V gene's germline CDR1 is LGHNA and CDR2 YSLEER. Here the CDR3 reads CASSQDYPDDYTGELFF. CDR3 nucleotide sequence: TGCGCCAGCAGCCAAGATTACCCCGACGATTACACCGGGGAGCTGTTTTTT.

CDR3 in DNA: TGTGCCAGTAGTCTGGTCTGGACAGATACGCAGTATTTT. Translation gives CASSLVWTDTQYF. V gene TRBV19 combines with J gene TRBJ2-3, with D unclear. The CDR3 extends over 13 amino acids. V shed 5 bases and J shed 3 bases, with 9 bases lying between them. CDR1 is LNHDA, CDR2 SQIVND, per germline (reference sequence).

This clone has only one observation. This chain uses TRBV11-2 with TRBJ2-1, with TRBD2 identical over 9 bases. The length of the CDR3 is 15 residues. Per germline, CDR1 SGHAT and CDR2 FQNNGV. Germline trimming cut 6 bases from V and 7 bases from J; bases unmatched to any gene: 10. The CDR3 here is CASRPLAGPLNEQFF. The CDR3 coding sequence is TGTGCCAGCAGGCCTCTAGCGGGACCCCTTAATGAGCAGTTCTTC. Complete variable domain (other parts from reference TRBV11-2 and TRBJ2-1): EAGVAQSPRYKIIEKRQSVAFWCNPISGHATLYWYQQILGQGPKLLIQFQNNGVVDDSQLPKDRFSAERLKGVDSTLKIQPAKLEDSAVYLCASRPLAGPLNEQFFGPGTRLTVL.

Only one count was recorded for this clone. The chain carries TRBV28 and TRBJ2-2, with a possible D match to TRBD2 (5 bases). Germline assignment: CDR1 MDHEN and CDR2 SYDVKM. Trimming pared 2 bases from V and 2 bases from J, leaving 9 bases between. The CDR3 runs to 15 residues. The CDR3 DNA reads TGTGCCAGCAGTTTAGTACGGGGTAACACCGGGGAGCTGTTTTTT. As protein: CASSLVRGNTGELFF.

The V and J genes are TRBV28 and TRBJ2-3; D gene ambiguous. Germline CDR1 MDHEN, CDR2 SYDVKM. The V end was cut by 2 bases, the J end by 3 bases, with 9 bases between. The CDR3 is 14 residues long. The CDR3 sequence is CASSLGGETDTQYF. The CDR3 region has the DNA TGTGCCAGCAGTTTAGGCGGAGAAACAGATACGCAGTATTTT. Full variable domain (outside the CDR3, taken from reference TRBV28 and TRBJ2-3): DVKVTQSSRYLVKRTGEKVFLECVQDMDHENMFWYRQDPGLGLRLIYFSYDVKMKEKGDIPEGYSVSREKKERFSLILESASTNQTSMYLCASSLGGETDTQYFGPGTRLTVL.

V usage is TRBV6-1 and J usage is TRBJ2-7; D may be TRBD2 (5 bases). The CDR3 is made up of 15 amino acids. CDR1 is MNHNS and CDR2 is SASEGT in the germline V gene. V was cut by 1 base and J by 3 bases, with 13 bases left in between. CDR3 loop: CASSEGGGSVYEQYF. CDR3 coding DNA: TGTGCCAGCAGTGAAGGAGGTGGTAGCGTCTACGAGCAGTACTTC.

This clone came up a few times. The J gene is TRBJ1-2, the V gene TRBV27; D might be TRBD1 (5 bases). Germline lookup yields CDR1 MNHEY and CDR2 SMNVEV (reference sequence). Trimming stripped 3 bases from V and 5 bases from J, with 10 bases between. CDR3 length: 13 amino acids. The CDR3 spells CASSLSPGYGYTF. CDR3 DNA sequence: TGTGCCAGCAGTTTGAGTCCAGGGTATGGCTACACCTTC.

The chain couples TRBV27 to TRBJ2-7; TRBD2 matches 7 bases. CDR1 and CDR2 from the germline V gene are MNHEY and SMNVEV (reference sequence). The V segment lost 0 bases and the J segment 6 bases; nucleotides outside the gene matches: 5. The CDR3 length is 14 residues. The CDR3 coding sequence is TGTGCCAGCAGTTTATCCCTGACTAGCCCCGAGCAGTACTTC. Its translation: CASSLSLTSPEQYF.

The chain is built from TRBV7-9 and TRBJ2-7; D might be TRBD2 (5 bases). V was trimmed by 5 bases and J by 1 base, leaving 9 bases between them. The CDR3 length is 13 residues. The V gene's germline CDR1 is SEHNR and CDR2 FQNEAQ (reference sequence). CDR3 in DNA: TGTGCCAGCAGCCCCCCGGGGTCCTACGAGCAGTACTTC. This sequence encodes CASSPPGSYEQYF.

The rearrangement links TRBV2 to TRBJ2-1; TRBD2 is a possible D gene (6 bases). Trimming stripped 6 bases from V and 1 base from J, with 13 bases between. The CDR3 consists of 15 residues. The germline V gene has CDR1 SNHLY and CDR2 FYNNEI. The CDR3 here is CASRPRDWSYNEQFF. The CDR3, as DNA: TGTGCCAGCAGGCCCCGGGACTGGTCCTACAATGAGCAGTTCTTC.

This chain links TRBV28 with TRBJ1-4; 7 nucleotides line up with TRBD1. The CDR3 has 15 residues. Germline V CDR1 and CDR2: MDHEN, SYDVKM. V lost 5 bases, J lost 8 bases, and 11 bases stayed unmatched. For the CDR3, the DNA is TGTGCCAGCAGTCCGTCGACAGGGTTGGGAGAAAAACTGTTTTTT. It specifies CASSPSTGLGEKLFF.

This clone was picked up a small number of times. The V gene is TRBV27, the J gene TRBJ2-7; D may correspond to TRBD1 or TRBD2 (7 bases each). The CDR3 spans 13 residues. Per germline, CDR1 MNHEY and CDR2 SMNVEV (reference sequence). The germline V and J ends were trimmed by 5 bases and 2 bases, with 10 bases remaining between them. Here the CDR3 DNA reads TGTGCCAGCAGTCAGGGGGGGACCTACGAGCAGTACTTC. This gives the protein CASSQGGTYEQYF.

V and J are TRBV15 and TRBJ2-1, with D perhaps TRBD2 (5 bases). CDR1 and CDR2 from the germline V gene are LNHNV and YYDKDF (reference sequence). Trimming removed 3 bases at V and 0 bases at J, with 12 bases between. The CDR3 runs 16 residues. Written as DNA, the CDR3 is TGTGCCACCAGCAGGGGAGTTGGGAGCTCCTACAATGAGCAGTTCTTC. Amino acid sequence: CATSRGVGSSYNEQFF.

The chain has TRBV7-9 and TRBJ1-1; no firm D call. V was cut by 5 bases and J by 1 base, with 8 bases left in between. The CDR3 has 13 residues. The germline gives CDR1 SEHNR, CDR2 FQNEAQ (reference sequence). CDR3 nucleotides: TGTGCCAGCAGCGGCCTTAAGAACACTGAAGCTTTCTTT. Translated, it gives CASSGLKNTEAFF.

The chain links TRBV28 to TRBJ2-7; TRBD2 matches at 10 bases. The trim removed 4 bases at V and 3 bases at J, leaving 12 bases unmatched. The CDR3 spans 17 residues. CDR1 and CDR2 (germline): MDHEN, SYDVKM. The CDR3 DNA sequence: TGTGCCAGCAGTTCGACTCATCTAGCGGGAGTCGTCTACGAGCAGTACTTC. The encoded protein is CASSSTHLAGVVYEQYF.

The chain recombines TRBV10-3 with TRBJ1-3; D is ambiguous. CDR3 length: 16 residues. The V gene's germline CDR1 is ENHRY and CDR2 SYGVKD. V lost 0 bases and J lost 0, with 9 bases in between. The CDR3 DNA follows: TGTGCCATCAGTGAGTCGGTGGTAACCTCTGGAAACACCATATATTTT. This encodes CAISESVVTSGNTIYF.